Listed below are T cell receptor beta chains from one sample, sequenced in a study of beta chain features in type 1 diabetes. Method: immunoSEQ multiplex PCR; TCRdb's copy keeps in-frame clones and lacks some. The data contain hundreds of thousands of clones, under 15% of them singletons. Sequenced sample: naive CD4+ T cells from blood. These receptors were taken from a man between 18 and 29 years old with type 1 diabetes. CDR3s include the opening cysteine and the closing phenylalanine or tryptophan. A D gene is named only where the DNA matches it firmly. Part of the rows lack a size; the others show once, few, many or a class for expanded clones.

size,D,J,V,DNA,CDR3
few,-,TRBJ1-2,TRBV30,TGTGCCTGGAGGTGGGGCCCCGGGAGCCCCGGCGGCTATGGCTACACCTTC,CAWRWGPGSPGGYGYTF
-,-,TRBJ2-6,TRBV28,TGTGCCAGCACTAATCTGTTTGGGTCACCTGGGGCCAACGTCCTGACTTTC,CASTNLFGSPGANVLTF
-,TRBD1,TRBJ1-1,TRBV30,TGTGCCTTGGACCGGGACAGGGGGCAAACTTTCTTT,CALDRDRGQTFF
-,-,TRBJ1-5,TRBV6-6,TGTGCCAGCAGCCCTACATGGGGGGACAATCAGCCCCAGCATTTT,CASSPTWGDNQPQHF
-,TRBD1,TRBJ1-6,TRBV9,TGTGCCAGCAGCGTAGCTACAGGGGGTGTCTCACCCCTCCACTTT,CASSVATGGVSPLHF
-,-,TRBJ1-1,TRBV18,TGTGCCAGCTCAGCCACAGAGAACACTGAAGCTTTCTTT,CASSATENTEAFF
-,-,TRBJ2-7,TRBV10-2,TGCGCCAGCAGTGGTCCCAGCAGCTACGAGCAGTACTTC,CASSGPSSYEQYF
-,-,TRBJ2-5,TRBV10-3,TGTGCCATCAGTGGAGGGGTAGGACAAGAGACCCAGTACTTC,CAISGGVGQETQYF
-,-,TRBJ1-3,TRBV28,TGTGCCAGCACCTCCGGGACACCACCGACTGGAAACACCATATATTTT,CASTSGTPPTGNTIYF
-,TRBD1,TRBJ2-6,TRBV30,TGTGCCTGGAGTCTTCAGGGGGTATCTGGGGCCAACGTCCTGACTTTC,CAWSLQGVSGANVLTF
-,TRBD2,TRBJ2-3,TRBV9,TGTGCCAGCAGCGTCACCCTCATAGCGGGGTTGAACACAGATACGCAGTATTTT,CASSVTLIAGLNTDTQYF
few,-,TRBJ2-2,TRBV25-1,TGTGCCAGCAGTGAACAATATACCGGGGAGCTGTTTTTT,CASSEQYTGELFF
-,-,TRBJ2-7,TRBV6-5,TGTGCCAGCAGTTACTCGGGAGACAGTGGGTACGAGCAGTACTTC,CASSYSGDSGYEQYF
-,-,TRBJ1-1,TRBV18,TGTGCCAGCCGGGGGGGTTTGAACACTGAAGCTTTCTTT,CASRGGLNTEAFF
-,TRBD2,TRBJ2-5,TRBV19,TGTGCCAGTAGTATCTCGACTAGCGGGGGTCGGGAGACCCAGTACTTC,CASSISTSGGRETQYF
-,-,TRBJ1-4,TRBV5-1,TGCGCCAGCAGCCGGCAGGGACCAGAGGGTAATGAAAAACTGTTTTTT,CASSRQGPEGNEKLFF
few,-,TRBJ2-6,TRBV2,TGTGCCAGCAGCTTCGCTAGCGTCCTGACTTTC,CASSFASVLTF
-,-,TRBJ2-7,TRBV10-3,TGTGCCATCAGAGGAGAGGGGGACGAGCAGTACTTC,CAIRGEGDEQYF
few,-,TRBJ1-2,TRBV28,TGTGCCAGCAGTTTGTCCCCCCTCGGCGGACCAGCTGGCTACACCTTC,CASSLSPLGGPAGYTF
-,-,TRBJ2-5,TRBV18,TGTGCCAGCTCCTTTGTGAGGGATCGACAGAAAGAGACCCAGTACTTC,CASSFVRDRQKETQYF
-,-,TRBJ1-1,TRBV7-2,TGTGCCAGCAGCCCAGGGGAGCACACTGAAGCTTTCTTT,CASSPGEHTEAFF
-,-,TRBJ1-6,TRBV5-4,TGTGCCAGCAGCTCTCGGGATGTATCACCCCTCCACTTT,CASSSRDVSPLHF
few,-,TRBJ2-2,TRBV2,TGTGCCAGCAGAGTGACAGCACGGAGCACCGGGGAGCTGTTTTTT,CASRVTARSTGELFF
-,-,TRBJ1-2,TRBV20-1,TGCAGTGCTAGAGTGATGGATGGCTACACCTTC,CSARVMDGYTF
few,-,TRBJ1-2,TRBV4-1,TGCGCCAGCAGCCAAGTCGGTACCGGGGGCGCATATGGCTACACCTTC,CASSQVGTGGAYGYTF
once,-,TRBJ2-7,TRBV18,TGTGCCAGCTCACCCAACCTTGAAATCTACGAGCAGTACTTC,CASSPNLEIYEQYF
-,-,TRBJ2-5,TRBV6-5,TGTGCCAGCAGCGGTCGACAAGAGACCCAGTACTTC,CASSGRQETQYF
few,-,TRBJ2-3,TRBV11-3,TGTGCCAGCAGCTTAGTGCCTGGCCGGGGCCACACAGATACGCAGTATTTT,CASSLVPGRGHTDTQYF
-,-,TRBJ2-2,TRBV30,TGTGCCTGGAGTGTCCAGGGGTACACCGGGGAGCTGTTTTTT,CAWSVQGYTGELFF